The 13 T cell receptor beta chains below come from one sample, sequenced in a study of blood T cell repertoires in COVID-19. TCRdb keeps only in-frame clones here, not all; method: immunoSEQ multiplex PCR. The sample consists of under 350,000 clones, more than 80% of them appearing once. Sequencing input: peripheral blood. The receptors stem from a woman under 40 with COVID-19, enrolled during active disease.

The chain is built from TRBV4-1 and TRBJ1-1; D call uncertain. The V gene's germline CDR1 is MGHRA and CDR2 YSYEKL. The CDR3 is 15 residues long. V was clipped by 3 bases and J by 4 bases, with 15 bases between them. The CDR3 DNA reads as TGCGCCAGCAGCCACCGAGCGGGCGGAGGCACTGAAGCTTTCTTT. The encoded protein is CASSHRAGGGTEAFF.

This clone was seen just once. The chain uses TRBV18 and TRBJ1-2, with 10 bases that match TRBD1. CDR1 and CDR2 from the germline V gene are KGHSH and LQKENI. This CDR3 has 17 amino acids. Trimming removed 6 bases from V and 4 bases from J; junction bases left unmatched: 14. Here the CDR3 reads CASSPPRQGAGVYGYTF. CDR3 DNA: TGTGCCAGCTCCCCTCCGCGACAGGGGGCGGGGGTCTATGGCTACACCTTC.

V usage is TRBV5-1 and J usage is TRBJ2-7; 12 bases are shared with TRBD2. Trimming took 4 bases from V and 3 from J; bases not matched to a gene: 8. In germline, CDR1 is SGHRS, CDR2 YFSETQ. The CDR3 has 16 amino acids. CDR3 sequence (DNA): TGCGCCAGCAGCACGGGGGGACTAGCGGGCGTCTACGAGCAGTACTTC. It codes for CASSTGGLAGVYEQYF.

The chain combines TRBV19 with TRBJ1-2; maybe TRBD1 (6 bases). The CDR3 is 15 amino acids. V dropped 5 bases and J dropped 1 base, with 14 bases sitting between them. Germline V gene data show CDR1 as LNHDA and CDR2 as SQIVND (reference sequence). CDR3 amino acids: CASSGQTPLNYGYTF. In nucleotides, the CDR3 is TGTGCCAGTAGTGGACAGACACCTCTTAACTATGGCTACACCTTC.

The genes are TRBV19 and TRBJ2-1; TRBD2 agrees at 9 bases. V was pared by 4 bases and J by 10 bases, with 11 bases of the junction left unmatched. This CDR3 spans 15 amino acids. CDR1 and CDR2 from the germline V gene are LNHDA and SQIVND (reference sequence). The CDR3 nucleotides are TGTGCCAGTAGTAACATAGCGGGAGTGGTTGAGGAGCAGTTCTTC. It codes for CASSNIAGVVEEQFF.

The CDR3 sequence: CASSTMNTEAFF. For the CDR3, the DNA is TGTGCCAGCAGTACAATGAACACTGAAGCTTTCTTT. The chain couples TRBV6-5 to TRBJ1-1, with D unresolved. Germline-derived CDR1 and CDR2 are MNHEY and SVGAGI. The CDR3 is 12 residues long. V gave up 5 bases and J gave up 0 bases, with 4 bases separating them.

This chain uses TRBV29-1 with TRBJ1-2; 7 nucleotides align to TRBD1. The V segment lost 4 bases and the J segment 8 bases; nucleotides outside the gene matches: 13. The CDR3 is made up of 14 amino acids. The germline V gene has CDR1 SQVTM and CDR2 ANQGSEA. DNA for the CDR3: TGCAGCGTTGGCCCTGACAGTGCGACAGGGGGCTACACCTTC. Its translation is CSVGPDSATGGYTF.

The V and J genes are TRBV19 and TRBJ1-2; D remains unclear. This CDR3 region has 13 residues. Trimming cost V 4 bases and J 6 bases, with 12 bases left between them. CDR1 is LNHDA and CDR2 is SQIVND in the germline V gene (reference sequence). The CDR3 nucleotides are TGTGCCAGTAGTACCTCCGGGTGGGATGGCTACACCTTC. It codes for CASSTSGWDGYTF.

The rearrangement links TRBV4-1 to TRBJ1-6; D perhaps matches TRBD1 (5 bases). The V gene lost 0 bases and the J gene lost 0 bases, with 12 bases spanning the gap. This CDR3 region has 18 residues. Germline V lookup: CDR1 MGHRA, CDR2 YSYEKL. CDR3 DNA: TGCGCCAGCAGCCAAGAAGGGGTTGGGGCCTCCTATAATTCACCCCTCCACTTT. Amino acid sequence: CASSQEGVGASYNSPLHF.

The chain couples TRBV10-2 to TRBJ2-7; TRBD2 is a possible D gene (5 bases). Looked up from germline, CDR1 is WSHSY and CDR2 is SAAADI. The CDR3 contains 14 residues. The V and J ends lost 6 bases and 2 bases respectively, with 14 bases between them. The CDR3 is CASSDGLGTYEQYF. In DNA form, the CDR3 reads TGCGCCAGCAGCGACGGACTGGGTACCTACGAGCAGTACTTC.

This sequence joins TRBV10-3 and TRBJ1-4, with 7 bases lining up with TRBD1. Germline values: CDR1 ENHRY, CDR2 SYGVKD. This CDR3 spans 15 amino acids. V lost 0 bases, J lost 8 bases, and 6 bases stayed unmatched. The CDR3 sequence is CAISESDRAGEKLFF. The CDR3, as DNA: TGTGCCATCAGTGAGTCCGACAGGGCAGGGGAAAAACTGTTTTTT.

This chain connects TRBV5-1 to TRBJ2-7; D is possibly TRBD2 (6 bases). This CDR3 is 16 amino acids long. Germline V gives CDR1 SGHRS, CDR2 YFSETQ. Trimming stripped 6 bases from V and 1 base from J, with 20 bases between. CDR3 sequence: CASTLGRGKGSYEQYF. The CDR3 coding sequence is TGCGCCAGCACCCTGGGACGGGGGAAAGGGTCCTACGAGCAGTACTTC.

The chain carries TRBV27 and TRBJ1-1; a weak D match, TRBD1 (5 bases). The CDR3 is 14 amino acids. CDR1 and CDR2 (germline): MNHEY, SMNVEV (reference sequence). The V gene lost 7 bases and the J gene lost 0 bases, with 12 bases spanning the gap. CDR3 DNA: TGTGCCAGCAAGGACACGGACATGAACACTGAAGCTTTCTTT. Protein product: CASKDTDMNTEAFF.